This entry lists 26 T cell receptor beta chains sequenced from one sample in a study of T cells in Graves' hyperthyroidism and ophthalmopathy. The TCR beta CDR3 regions underwent amplification using RNA transcripts as the source. First-round RT-PCR with HTBI primers amplified the TCR CDR3 region. TCRdb reprocessed the multiplex PCR reads via MiXCR and lists one record per CDR3 protein. Of roughly 650,000 distinct CDR3 sequences listed, approximately 15% were seen once; the top ten hold less than 3.5%. The source material was blood. Source of these receptors: a woman in her thirties or forties with Graves' ophthalmopathy.

The V call is TRBV29-1, the J call TRBJ1-2, with 9 bases lining up with TRBD1. CDR1 and CDR2 from the germline V gene are SQVTM and ANQGSEA. Trimming at V came to 2 bases and at J to 8 bases, leaving 9 bases not matched to a gene. This CDR3 has 14 residues. Here the CDR3 DNA reads TGCAGCGTTGAAAAGGGACAGGGTGTCTGGGGCTACACCTTC. It is translated as CSVEKGQGVWGYTF.

This clonotype has at least ten counts. This chain connects TRBV30 to TRBJ2-2; 7 nucleotides align to TRBD1. This CDR3 contains 13 residues. The V gene's germline CDR1 is GTSNPN and CDR2 SVGIG (reference sequence). The trim removed 2 bases at V and 6 bases at J, leaving 3 bases unmatched. CDR3 protein: CAWSRQGPGELFF. CDR3 bases: TGTGCCTGGAGTAGACAGGGACCCGGGGAGCTGTTTTTT.

This clonotype was counted many times. This chain joins TRBV19 and TRBJ1-1, with D possibly TRBD1 on 6 matching bases. Per the germline V gene, CDR1 is LNHDA and CDR2 is SQIVND (reference sequence). The CDR3 extends over 16 amino acids. V gave up 2 bases and J gave up 5 bases, with 18 bases separating them. The CDR3 loop is CASSIPLVGAMTEAFF. The CDR3 DNA reads as TGTGCCAGTAGTATACCGCTGGTGGGGGCGATGACTGAAGCTTTCTTT.

This sequence joins TRBV20-1 and TRBJ2-3; possibly TRBD2 for D (6 bases). CDR1 and CDR2 from the germline V gene are DFQATT and SNEGSKA (reference sequence). The CDR3 covers 15 residues. The V gene lost 2 bases and the J gene lost 2 bases, with 14 bases spanning the gap. The CDR3 DNA follows: TGCAGTGCTAGAATGCCTAGCGCTTTCACAGATACGCAGTATTTT. It translates to CSARMPSAFTDTQYF.

This clonotype appeared many times. This chain joins TRBV29-1 and TRBJ1-1; D uncertain. The CDR3 totals 13 residues. From germline, CDR1 is SQVTM and CDR2 ANQGSEA. Trimming took 5 bases from V and 4 from J, leaving 14 bases between them. CDR3 amino acids: CSVSMTPSTEAFF. Here the CDR3 DNA reads TGCAGCGTTTCCATGACCCCCAGCACTGAAGCTTTCTTT.

The chain employs TRBV6-2 or TRBV6-3 and TRBJ1-4; the D is unclear. This CDR3 has 14 residues. The germline gives CDR1 MNHEY, CDR2 SVGEGT. The V end was cut by 5 bases, the J end by 6 bases, with 13 bases between. This chain's CDR3 is CASSDRASDEKLFF. The CDR3 DNA follows: TGTGCCAGCAGTGACCGGGCCTCGGATGAAAAACTGTTTTTT.

The sample holds many counts of this clonotype. The chain has TRBV28 and TRBJ2-1; D may correspond to TRBD1 or TRBD2 (6 bases each). Germline V gene data show CDR1 as MDHEN and CDR2 as SYDVKM. The CDR3 length is 18 residues. V lost 5 bases, J lost 5 bases, and 25 bases lay in between. CDR3 sequence: CASSPWGAPTPGHNEQFF. The CDR3 DNA sequence: TGTGCCAGCAGTCCCTGGGGGGCCCCTACGCCGGGCCACAATGAGCAGTTCTTC.

V usage is TRBV19 and J usage is TRBJ1-2; D possibly corresponds to TRBD1 (5 bases). This CDR3 is 15 amino acids long. Trimming removed 3 bases at V and 6 bases at J, with 17 bases between. Germline CDR1 reads LNHDA; CDR2 reads SQIVND (reference sequence). CDR3 amino acids: CASSMTWSTTDGYTF. The CDR3, as DNA: TGTGCCAGTAGTATGACCTGGTCCACGACAGATGGCTACACCTTC.

The J gene is TRBJ1-3, the V gene TRBV6-6; possibly TRBD1 for D (5 bases). Germline CDR1 MNHNY, CDR2 SVGAGI (reference sequence). CDR3 length: 16 residues. Trimming removed 2 bases from V and 0 bases from J, with 11 bases in between. The CDR3 DNA reads TGTGCCAGCAGTTACCGGGGGGGTATCTCTGGAAACACCATATATTTT. The encoded protein is CASSYRGGISGNTIYF.

This clonotype appeared many times. This rearrangement joins TRBV7-9 to TRBJ2-7, with 7 nucleotides matching TRBD1. J gave up 5 bases and V 4 bases, and 5 bases lay outside the gene matches. The CDR3 has 13 residues. In germline, CDR1 is SEHNR, CDR2 FQNEAQ (reference sequence). This chain's CDR3 is CASSSSQGNEQYF. The CDR3 DNA reads TGTGCCAGCAGCTCCTCACAGGGGAACGAGCAGTACTTC.

This clonotype came up many times. This chain connects TRBV20-1 to TRBJ1-5, with D tentatively TRBD1 (5 bases). V was pared by 4 bases and J by 5 bases, with 12 bases between. The CDR3 runs 13 residues. In germline, CDR1 is DFQATT, CDR2 SNEGSKA (reference sequence). CDR3: CSATGTADQPQHF. The CDR3 DNA reads TGCAGTGCTACCGGGACCGCCGATCAGCCCCAGCATTTT.

The chain couples TRBV28 to TRBJ2-5, with no clear D. CDR3 length: 10 residues. Germline V gene lookup returns CDR1 MDHEN and CDR2 SYDVKM. V was clipped by 6 bases and J by 9 bases, with 8 bases between them. The CDR3 loop is CASSRKSQYF. The CDR3, as DNA: TGTGCCAGCAGCAGGAAGTCCCAGTACTTC.

This clonotype was detected many times. The CDR3 reads CASSRGESSYNEQFF. The DNA for the CDR3 is TGTGCCAGCAGCCGAGGAGAGAGCTCCTACAATGAGCAGTTCTTC. V and J are TRBV3-1 and TRBJ2-1; D call uncertain. Germline V gene sequence: CDR1 LGHDT, CDR2 YNNKEL (reference sequence). The V end was cut by 4 bases, the J end by 0 bases, with 10 bases between. This CDR3 comprises 15 residues.

This clonotype has just a few counts. The rearrangement links TRBV5-1 to TRBJ1-4, with D possibly matching TRBD1 (6 bases). V was pared by 1 base and J by 6 bases, with 10 bases between. CDR1 and CDR2 (germline): SGHRS, YFSETQ. The CDR3 contains 14 residues. CDR3 sequence: CASSLYSGDEKLFF. DNA for the CDR3: TGCGCCAGCAGCTTGTACTCAGGGGATGAAAAACTGTTTTTT.

This clonotype was detected ten times or more. CDR3 residues: CASSRGAARQPQHF. In nucleotides, the CDR3 is TGTGCCAGCAGTCGAGGGGCAGCTCGCCAGCCCCAGCATTTT. The chain joins TRBV28 to TRBJ1-5; possibly TRBD1 for D (5 bases). The CDR3 runs 14 residues. Between the trimmed V and J ends, which lost 5 bases and 7 bases, there was a span of 15 bases. Looked up from germline, CDR1 is MDHEN and CDR2 is SYDVKM.

The chain carries TRBV7-2 and TRBJ2-4, with 9 bases aligning to TRBD2. The germline V gene has CDR1 SGHTA and CDR2 FQGNSA. V lost 6 bases and J lost 4; bases outside the gene matches: 10. This CDR3 spans 16 amino acids. The CDR3 region is CASRAVAGVGKNIQYF. DNA of the CDR3: TGTGCCAGCAGGGCCGTAGCGGGAGTCGGGAAAAACATTCAGTACTTC.

This clonotype was detected only a few times. The V gene is TRBV4-1, the J gene TRBJ1-4; TRBD1 agrees at 7 bases. V shed 0 bases and J 5 bases; nucleotides not matched to a gene: 12. CDR1 MGHRA and CDR2 YSYEKL come from the germline V gene. CDR3 size: 18 residues. The CDR3 loop reads CASSQDLPRGYLNEKLFF. CDR3 DNA sequence: TGCGCCAGCAGCCAAGATCTCCCCAGGGGGTACCTAAATGAAAAACTGTTTTTT.

Many counts were recorded for this clonotype. V is TRBV20-1 and J is TRBJ1-1; a weak D match, TRBD1 (5 bases). Germline values: CDR1 DFQATT, CDR2 SNEGSKA (reference sequence). This CDR3 is built from 13 residues. CDR3 sequence: CGAQTVPMTEAFF. In DNA, the CDR3 is TGCGGAGCCCAGACAGTGCCGATGACTGAAGCTTTCTTT.

The CDR3 protein is CASTPTGRNEKLFF. In nucleotides, the CDR3 is TGTGCCAGCACCCCGACAGGCCGTAATGAAAAACTGTTTTTT. The chain links TRBV7-8 to TRBJ1-4; D is perhaps TRBD1 (6 bases). Germline V gene lookup returns CDR1 SGHVS and CDR2 FQNEAQ. The V and J ends lost 7 bases and 4 bases respectively, with 13 bases between them. The CDR3 extends over 14 amino acids.

This chain links TRBV29-1 with TRBJ1-1; tentatively, D is TRBD1 (6 bases). Trimming pared 4 bases from V and 1 base from J, leaving 10 bases between. CDR3 length: 13 residues. Germline V CDR1 and CDR2: SQVTM, ANQGSEA. The chain's CDR3 is CSVAGTSNTEAFF. The CDR3 nucleotides are TGCAGCGTTGCCGGGACATCGAACACTGAAGCTTTCTTT.

This sequence joins TRBV20-1 and TRBJ2-1, with a weak D call TRBD1 (5 bases). The CDR3 is 14 residues long. From germline, CDR1 is DFQATT and CDR2 SNEGSKA (reference sequence). V was shortened by 1 base and J by 4 bases, with 11 bases between the two germline ends. The CDR3 here is CSARGDRPYNEQFF. The CDR3 bases are TGCAGTGCTAGAGGAGACAGACCTTACAATGAGCAGTTCTTC.

At least ten counts were recorded for this clonotype. This chain uses TRBV2 with TRBJ2-2; 10 bases fit TRBD2. After removal of 4 bases from V and 4 bases from J, the junction contained 3 bases not matched to a gene. The CDR3 is 15 amino acids. Germline V CDR1 and CDR2: SNHLY, FYNNEI. The CDR3 here is CASSGTSGFTGELFF. The CDR3 DNA is TGTGCCAGCAGTGGGACTAGCGGATTCACCGGGGAGCTGTTTTTT.

The chain carries TRBV30 and TRBJ2-7, with 7 bases aligning to TRBD2. The CDR3 runs to 17 residues. The trim removed 0 bases at V and 0 bases at J, leaving 11 bases unmatched. The germline gives CDR1 GTSNPN, CDR2 SVGIG (reference sequence). CDR3 region: CAWSVLARGTSSYEQYF. CDR3 bases: TGTGCCTGGAGTGTACTGGCGCGGGGGACGAGCTCCTACGAGCAGTACTTC. Complete variable domain (other parts from reference TRBV30 and TRBJ2-7): SQTIHQWPATLVQPVGSPLSLECTVEGTSNPNLYWYRQAAGRGLQLLFYSVGIGQISSEVPQNLSASRPQDRQFILSSKKLLLSDSGFYLCAWSVLARGTSSYEQYFGPGTRLTVT.

This clonotype came up many times. The CDR3 sequence: CASSQRTGAYYEQYF. The CDR3 bases are TGTGCCAGCAGCCAACGGACAGGCGCCTACTACGAGCAGTACTTC. The chain recombines TRBV11-2 with TRBJ2-7; 7 nucleotides align to TRBD1. V was clipped by 5 bases and J by 3 bases; unmatched bases: 10. CDR1 SGHAT and CDR2 FQNNGV come from the germline V gene. The CDR3 length is 15 residues.

This clonotype was counted a few times. This chain uses TRBV5-1 with TRBJ1-2; no definite D call. This CDR3 contains 15 residues. V was clipped by 0 bases and J by 7 bases, with 16 bases between them. The germline gives CDR1 SGHRS, CDR2 YFSETQ. The CDR3: CASSLGEGLLGGYTF. For the CDR3, the DNA is TGCGCCAGCAGCTTGGGAGAAGGGCTACTAGGTGGCTACACCTTC.

The V and J genes are TRBV6-2 or TRBV6-3 and TRBJ1-2; no clear D gene. Germline CDR1 reads MNHEY; CDR2 reads SVGEGT. V was clipped by 0 bases and J by 0 bases, with 8 bases between them. The CDR3 has 15 amino acids. The CDR3: CASSYSDRPNYGYTF. CDR3 DNA: TGTGCCAGCAGTTACTCGGACCGTCCTAACTATGGCTACACCTTC.